Each of the 9 T cell receptor beta chains below was sequenced from the same sample in a study of graft-versus-host responses after intestinal transplantation (dated by TCRdb to about 2021). Library creation used the immunoSEQ multiplex PCR assay. Sourced from immuneACCESS, this table was stored by TCRdb with only in-frame sequences that have V and J called. A share of the clones is absent; for the studies checked, an unresolved V gene accounts for under half, and the remainder has no known explanation. The sample table shows 150,000 or so clones, and about 90% are seen once. Roughly 0.19% of the sample is held by the ten biggest clonotypes. No antigen has been assigned to these receptors. Per the publication, the time point label means: cells obtained before transplantation from donor or recipient. The material was unstimulated CD4+ T cells sorted from spleen or lymph node cells, obtained before intestinal transplant. The receptor source for this set is a human donor who received an intestinal transplant.

V and J are TRBV30 and TRBJ1-2; D might be TRBD1 (5 bases). V was trimmed by 5 bases and J by 0 bases, leaving 13 bases between them. The CDR3 covers 14 residues. Germline CDR1 and CDR2: GTSNPN and SVGIG (reference sequence). As DNA, the CDR3 is TGTGCCTGGGGACCAAGGGGTTCTAACTATGGCTACACCTTC. Translation: CAWGPRGSNYGYTF.

This clone was seen a single time. This sequence joins TRBV28 and TRBJ2-2; no reliable D call. Germline V gene sequence: CDR1 MDHEN, CDR2 SYDVKM. V shed 3 bases and J shed 1 base, with 12 bases lying between them. The CDR3 has 16 amino acids. CDR3 nucleotides: TGTGCCAGCAGTTTCATGTGGGGTCTGAACACCGGGGAGCTGTTTTTT. Its protein is CASSFMWGLNTGELFF.

DNA for the CDR3: TGTGCCAGCAGAGGACAGGGGCGGCAGCCCCAGCATTTT. Its translation is CASRGQGRQPQHF. This chain links TRBV2 with TRBJ1-5, with 9 positions matching TRBD1. Germline CDR1 is SNHLY and CDR2 is FYNNEI. V lost 6 bases and J lost 7; bases outside the gene matches: 4. This CDR3 has 13 residues.

J is TRBJ2-3 and V is TRBV27; the match to TRBD2 covers 16 bases. Germline lookup yields CDR1 MNHEY and CDR2 SMNVEV (reference sequence). This CDR3 region has 14 residues. J lost 7 bases, V lost 6 bases, and 1 base had no gene match. This chain's CDR3 is CASRGLAGGYTQYF. CDR3 nucleotide sequence: TGTGCCAGCAGGGGACTAGCGGGAGGGTATACGCAGTATTTT.

This clone was seen only a few times. The junction and the germline gene differ at one end; a read error may be behind it. The chain couples TRBV7-9 to TRBJ1-1; 8 nucleotides line up with TRBD1. The CDR3 is 13 amino acids. The germline V gene encodes CDR1 SEHNR and CDR2 FQNEAQ (reference sequence). CDR3 in amino acids: CASSQRTGTVAFF. The CDR3, as DNA: TGTGCCAGCAGCCAACGGACAGGGACTGTAGCTTTCTTT.

The chain carries TRBV27 and TRBJ1-5; 11 bases line up with TRBD1. The CDR3 runs to 16 residues. The V gene's germline CDR1 is MNHEY and CDR2 SMNVEV (reference sequence). J was trimmed by 3 bases and V by 5 bases; bases with no gene match: 6. The CDR3 DNA reads as TGTGCCAGCAGTAAAGGACAGGGGGCGCCCAATCAGCCCCAGCATTTT. Its translation: CASSKGQGAPNQPQHF.

The rearrangement joins TRBV10-3 to TRBJ2-7; D might be TRBD2 (5 bases). Trimming stripped 3 bases from V and 3 bases from J, with 6 bases between. CDR1 is ENHRY, CDR2 SYGVKD, per germline. The CDR3 extends over 12 amino acids. The CDR3 sequence is CAISERDYEQYF. The CDR3 DNA reads TGTGCCATCAGTGAACGGGACTACGAGCAGTACTTC.

The J gene is TRBJ1-1, the V gene TRBV6-6; the D is unclear. V was trimmed by 2 bases and J by 10 bases, leaving 8 bases between them. The V gene's germline CDR1 is MNHNY and CDR2 SVGAGI (reference sequence). There are 11 residues in the CDR3. The CDR3 protein is CASSYTLGAFF. CDR3 DNA: TGTGCCAGCAGTTACACGCTCGGAGCTTTCTTT.

This clone has a single count. The J gene is TRBJ2-3, the V gene TRBV7-3, with D perhaps TRBD1 or TRBD2 (5 bases each). V was clipped by 5 bases and J by 2 bases, with 17 bases between them. This CDR3 comprises 16 residues. CDR1 is SGHTA and CDR2 is FQGTGA in the germline V gene. The CDR3, as DNA: TGTGCCAGCAGCCTTCTACCGGGACCATCCACAGATACGCAGTATTTT. As protein: CASSLLPGPSTDTQYF. Full variable domain (remainder filled in from reference TRBV7-3 and TRBJ2-3): GAGVSQTPSNKVTEKGKYVELRCDPISGHTALYWYRQSLGQGPEFLIYFQGTGAADDSGLPNDRFFAVRPEGSVSTLKIQRTERGDSAVYLCASSLLPGPSTDTQYFGPGTRLTVL.